This T cell receptor beta chain was found in a study of shared clonotypes between healthy human individuals. General study points: There were few donors, and this limited the genetic and exposure-history diversity represented.

The V segment lost 5 bases and the J segment 3 bases; nucleotides outside the gene matches: 8. Germline V gene data show CDR1 as MNHEY and CDR2 as SVGAGI. The CDR3 covers 15 residues. Only in-frame clones appear in the TCRdb table, and some are missing; sequencing was by immunoSEQ multiplex PCR. The sample contains about 470,000 clones, about 76% of which appear only once. Notes on this clone: The target antigen is unknown.

The sample taken for sequencing was PBMCs. The chain links TRBV6-5 to TRBJ2-7; TRBD1 agrees at 9 bases. The origin of this receptor is a woman aged 35 to 49 in good health. Some clones in this sample may be carry-over from other donors' samples. The DNA of the CDR3 is TGTGCCAGCAGTAAGTCCGGGACAGGGATCTACGAGCAGTACTTC. As protein: CASSKSGTGIYEQYF.